This is a list of T cell receptor beta chains from one sample in a study of PD-1 blockade in mismatch repair-deficient tumors. Clones were sequenced by immunoSEQ multiplex PCR, and TCRdb holds only the in-frame ones, with some missing. The sample carries 12,000 to 15,000 clones, around 83% recorded once. Sequenced material: PBMCs, taken about 15 weeks after starting pembrolizumab. These receptors were taken from an adult with mismatch repair-deficient cancer. Each CDR3 is given with its conserved first and last residue. Fields, in order: J gene, D gene, clone size, V gene, CDR3 length, CDR3 DNA, CDR3 protein. D genes are given only for firm matches. Rows give clone size only sometimes, using once, few, many, or a class for an expanded clone.

j_gene: TRBJ1-3
d_gene: TRBD1
abundance: .
v_gene: TRBV2
len: 15
CDR3nt: TGTGCCAGCAGTAAACAGGGGTTATCCGGAAACACCATATATTTT
CDR3aa: CASSKQGLSGNTIYF

j_gene: TRBJ2-1
d_gene: .
abundance: .
v_gene: TRBV5-5
len: 16
CDR3nt: TGTGCCAGCAGCTTGGACGGCGGACTAACCTACAATGAGCAGTTCTTC
CDR3aa: CASSLDGGLTYNEQFF

j_gene: TRBJ2-3
d_gene: TRBD2
abundance: .
v_gene: TRBV30
len: 16
CDR3nt: TGTGCCTGGAGCACAGGGACTAGCGGGAGATCAGATACGCAGTATTTT
CDR3aa: CAWSTGTSGRSDTQYF

j_gene: TRBJ2-7
d_gene: .
abundance: few
v_gene: TRBV7-9
len: 13
CDR3nt: TGTGCCAGCCGCCAGTCCCAAAGCGGCGAGCAGTACTTC
CDR3aa: CASRQSQSGEQYF

j_gene: TRBJ1-1
d_gene: .
abundance: .
v_gene: TRBV6-7
len: 17
CDR3nt: TGTGCCAGCAGTTACTTTTTTCGGGGTCGCATGAACACTGAAGCTTTCTTT
CDR3aa: CASSYFFRGRMNTEAFF

j_gene: TRBJ1-2
d_gene: TRBD1
abundance: .
v_gene: TRBV6-5
len: 14
CDR3nt: TGTGCCAGCAGACGGACAGGGGGCACGTATGGCTACACCTTC
CDR3aa: CASRRTGGTYGYTF

j_gene: TRBJ2-7
d_gene: TRBD1
abundance: .
v_gene: TRBV11-3
len: 15
CDR3nt: TGTGCCAGCAGCTTAAGGACAGGGAATTCCTACGAGCAGTACTTC
CDR3aa: CASSLRTGNSYEQYF

j_gene: TRBJ2-6
d_gene: TRBD1
abundance: once
v_gene: TRBV19
len: 18
CDR3nt: TGTGCCAGTAGTATAGCTGACAGGGGTTACGCTGGGGCCAACGTCCTGACTTTC
CDR3aa: CASSIADRGYAGANVLTF

j_gene: TRBJ2-5
d_gene: .
abundance: .
v_gene: TRBV5-1
len: 15
CDR3nt: TGCGCCAGCAGCCCACTACCGACAGGACAAGAGACCCAGTACTTC
CDR3aa: CASSPLPTGQETQYF

j_gene: TRBJ2-7
d_gene: TRBD1
abundance: .
v_gene: TRBV6-1
len: 15
CDR3nt: TGTGCCAGCAGTGACCTAGGGACAGTTTCCTACGAGCAGTACTTC
CDR3aa: CASSDLGTVSYEQYF

j_gene: TRBJ2-3
d_gene: TRBD2
abundance: .
v_gene: TRBV5-4
len: 15
CDR3nt: TGTGCCAGCAGCTTGGGCGGGAGTCTCACAGATACGCAGTATTTT
CDR3aa: CASSLGGSLTDTQYF

j_gene: TRBJ1-3
d_gene: .
abundance: .
v_gene: TRBV7-8
len: 17
CDR3nt: TGTGCCAGCAGCTTACTCGAGTCGCGTAGCTCTGGAAACACCATATATTTT
CDR3aa: CASSLLESRSSGNTIYF

j_gene: TRBJ2-7
d_gene: TRBD1
abundance: .
v_gene: TRBV4-1
len: 18
CDR3nt: TGCGCCAGCAGCCAACCCGGATTGGGACAGGGGACCTCCTACGAGCAGTACTTC
CDR3aa: CASSQPGLGQGTSYEQYF

j_gene: TRBJ2-7
d_gene: .
abundance: .
v_gene: TRBV29-1
len: 13
CDR3nt: TGCAGCGTTGGTACCCCTAGCTCCTACGAGCAGTACTTC
CDR3aa: CSVGTPSSYEQYF

j_gene: TRBJ2-7
d_gene: TRBD1
abundance: .
v_gene: TRBV5-4
len: 15
CDR3nt: TGTGCCAGCAGCTTTCGGACAGGGGAAAACTACGAGCAGTACTTC
CDR3aa: CASSFRTGENYEQYF

j_gene: TRBJ2-7
d_gene: .
abundance: once
v_gene: TRBV29-1
len: 13
CDR3nt: TGCAGCGTTTATAGCAGGGGCCCCTACGAGCAGTACTTC
CDR3aa: CSVYSRGPYEQYF

j_gene: TRBJ2-7
d_gene: TRBD1
abundance: few
v_gene: TRBV19
len: 14
CDR3nt: TGTGCCAGTAGCCGGGACAGTCGCTCCTACGAGCAGTACTTC
CDR3aa: CASSRDSRSYEQYF

j_gene: TRBJ2-7
d_gene: TRBD1
abundance: .
v_gene: TRBV5-4
len: 15
CDR3nt: TGTGCCAGCAGCTTGACCGGGACAGGGGCGCCGTTGGAGTACTTC
CDR3aa: CASSLTGTGAPLEYF

j_gene: TRBJ2-4
d_gene: TRBD2
abundance: .
v_gene: TRBV28
len: 18
CDR3nt: TGTGCCAGCAGTCTTCTCAGGGCTAGCGGGGAGGGTAAAAACATTCAGTACTTC
CDR3aa: CASSLLRASGEGKNIQYF

j_gene: TRBJ2-3
d_gene: .
abundance: .
v_gene: TRBV5-3
len: 17
CDR3nt: TGTGCCAGAAGCTTGCCCCCGGGGCTAGCGCTCACAGATACGCAGTATTTT
CDR3aa: CARSLPPGLALTDTQYF

j_gene: TRBJ2-7
d_gene: TRBD2
abundance: few
v_gene: TRBV6-1
len: 15
CDR3nt: TGTGCCAGCAGTGAATCAGCTAGCGGGAGATACGAGCAGTACTTC
CDR3aa: CASSESASGRYEQYF

j_gene: TRBJ2-2
d_gene: TRBD2
abundance: .
v_gene: TRBV7-3
len: 16
CDR3nt: TGTGCCAGCAGCTTAACGGGACTAGCGAACACCGGGGAGCTGTTTTTT
CDR3aa: CASSLTGLANTGELFF

j_gene: TRBJ2-5
d_gene: TRBD1
abundance: .
v_gene: TRBV2
len: 15
CDR3nt: TGTGCCAGCAGTGAACAGGGACAGAACCAAGAGACCCAGTACTTC
CDR3aa: CASSEQGQNQETQYF

j_gene: TRBJ1-2
d_gene: .
abundance: .
v_gene: TRBV30
len: 14
CDR3nt: TGTGCCTGGAGTGTACGGCCGGGAGTTTATGGCTACACCTTC
CDR3aa: CAWSVRPGVYGYTF

j_gene: TRBJ1-1
d_gene: TRBD1
abundance: .
v_gene: TRBV5-1
len: 16
CDR3nt: TGCGCCAGCAGCCCGGGGACAGGGGGCTTGGGAACTGAAGCTTTCTTT
CDR3aa: CASSPGTGGLGTEAFF

j_gene: TRBJ2-7
d_gene: .
abundance: .
v_gene: TRBV19
len: 14
CDR3nt: TGTGCCAGTAAGGGTCTCGCGGGCCCCCACGAGCAGTACTTC
CDR3aa: CASKGLAGPHEQYF

j_gene: TRBJ2-1
d_gene: TRBD1
abundance: once
v_gene: TRBV4-1
len: 15
CDR3nt: TGCGCCAGCAGCCAAGCCTGGACAGGGGGCGCTGAGCAGTTCTTC
CDR3aa: CASSQAWTGGAEQFF

j_gene: TRBJ1-4
d_gene: TRBD1
abundance: .
v_gene: TRBV5-1
len: 15
CDR3nt: TGCGCCAGCAGCCCCCATAGGGACAGTGATGAAAAACTGTTTTTT
CDR3aa: CASSPHRDSDEKLFF

j_gene: TRBJ1-5
d_gene: TRBD1
abundance: .
v_gene: TRBV6-1
len: 13
CDR3nt: TGTGCCAGCAGAGAACAGGGGGATCAGCCCCAGCATTTT
CDR3aa: CASREQGDQPQHF

j_gene: TRBJ2-2
d_gene: TRBD2
abundance: .
v_gene: TRBV7-6
len: 17
CDR3nt: TGTGCCAGCAGCAACGACGTCCGCCGGGGGGGAACCGGGGAGCTGTTTTTT
CDR3aa: CASSNDVRRGGTGELFF

j_gene: TRBJ1-5
d_gene: TRBD1
abundance: .
v_gene: TRBV6-5
len: 14
CDR3nt: TGTGCCAGCAGTCCACAGGGGTTCAATCAGCCCCAGCATTTT
CDR3aa: CASSPQGFNQPQHF

j_gene: TRBJ2-3
d_gene: .
abundance: .
v_gene: TRBV6-5
len: 13
CDR3nt: TGTGCCAGCAGTTACTTAGCGAAAGATACGCAGTATTTT
CDR3aa: CASSYLAKDTQYF

j_gene: TRBJ2-4
d_gene: TRBD1
abundance: .
v_gene: TRBV5-1
len: 17
CDR3nt: TGCGCCAGCAGCTTGGAGCGGGGGACAGGGGGCGTAAACATTCAGTACTTC
CDR3aa: CASSLERGTGGVNIQYF

j_gene: TRBJ2-1
d_gene: .
abundance: .
v_gene: TRBV5-4
len: 15
CDR3nt: TGTGCCAGCAGCTTGCCCGGGGGCTCCTACAATGAGCAGTTCTTC
CDR3aa: CASSLPGGSYNEQFF

j_gene: TRBJ2-7
d_gene: .
abundance: .
v_gene: TRBV29-1
len: 13
CDR3nt: TGCAGCGTCCCCGGGGGGCGGGCCTACGAGCAGTACTTC
CDR3aa: CSVPGGRAYEQYF

j_gene: TRBJ2-7
d_gene: .
abundance: .
v_gene: TRBV11-3
len: 13
CDR3nt: TGTGCCAGCAGCACGGGACTGGGAGACGAGCAGTACTTC
CDR3aa: CASSTGLGDEQYF

j_gene: TRBJ2-2
d_gene: TRBD1
abundance: .
v_gene: TRBV27
len: 14
CDR3nt: TGTGCCAGCAGTCCAGGGGGCTCGGTCGGGGAGCTGTTTTTT
CDR3aa: CASSPGGSVGELFF

j_gene: TRBJ2-1
d_gene: TRBD2
abundance: .
v_gene: TRBV7-3
len: 15
CDR3nt: TGTGCCAGCAGCCAAACTAGCGGGTCCTACAATGAGCAGTTCTTC
CDR3aa: CASSQTSGSYNEQFF

j_gene: TRBJ2-7
d_gene: .
abundance: .
v_gene: TRBV30
len: 11
CDR3nt: TGTGCCTGGGAGAGCGCGTCCGAGCAGTACTTC
CDR3aa: CAWESASEQYF

j_gene: TRBJ1-6
d_gene: .
abundance: .
v_gene: TRBV11-3
len: 15
CDR3nt: TGTGCCAGCAGCTTAGTTCCGGGAGGTAATTCACCCCTCCACTTT
CDR3aa: CASSLVPGGNSPLHF

j_gene: TRBJ2-5
d_gene: .
abundance: .
v_gene: TRBV5-1
len: 13
CDR3nt: TGCGCCAGCAGCTTACAGCCCCAAGAGACCCAGTACTTC
CDR3aa: CASSLQPQETQYF

j_gene: TRBJ1-1
d_gene: .
abundance: .
v_gene: TRBV9
len: 15
CDR3nt: TGTGCCAGCAGCGCGTTTCCGGGACAGAACACTGAAGCTTTCTTT
CDR3aa: CASSAFPGQNTEAFF

j_gene: TRBJ1-1
d_gene: .
abundance: .
v_gene: TRBV27
len: 13
CDR3nt: TGTGCCAGCAGTTTAGGAGGGAACACTGAAGCTTTCTTT
CDR3aa: CASSLGGNTEAFF

j_gene: TRBJ1-5
d_gene: TRBD1
abundance: once
v_gene: TRBV7-2
len: 14
CDR3nt: TGTGCCAGCAGTCTGACAGGGGGAGGTCAGCCCCAGCATTTT
CDR3aa: CASSLTGGGQPQHF

j_gene: TRBJ2-1
d_gene: .
abundance: .
v_gene: TRBV7-2
len: 15
CDR3nt: TGTGCCAGCAGCTTAGCTTACTACGGCAACAATGAGCAGTTCTTC
CDR3aa: CASSLAYYGNNEQFF

j_gene: TRBJ1-5
d_gene: .
abundance: .
v_gene: TRBV7-2
len: 14
CDR3nt: TGTGCCAGCAGCTTAGCTGAGGGCTCGCAGCCCCAGCATTTT
CDR3aa: CASSLAEGSQPQHF

j_gene: TRBJ1-3
d_gene: .
abundance: .
v_gene: TRBV28
len: 15
CDR3nt: TGTGCCAGCAGTTTCTCTACAGCCTCTGGAAACACCATATATTTT
CDR3aa: CASSFSTASGNTIYF

j_gene: TRBJ1-2
d_gene: .
abundance: .
v_gene: TRBV7-9
len: 14
CDR3nt: TGTGCCAGCAGCTTAATCCAGGCCAACTATGGCTACACCTTC
CDR3aa: CASSLIQANYGYTF

j_gene: TRBJ1-5
d_gene: TRBD1
abundance: .
v_gene: TRBV6-5
len: 14
CDR3nt: TGTGCCAGCAGTGCTACAGGGGGCTCTCAGCCCCAGCATTTT
CDR3aa: CASSATGGSQPQHF

j_gene: TRBJ2-1
d_gene: .
abundance: .
v_gene: TRBV9
len: 15
CDR3nt: TGTGCCAGCAGCGTAGAACTAGGAGATTACAATGAGCAGTTCTTC
CDR3aa: CASSVELGDYNEQFF

j_gene: TRBJ2-7
d_gene: .
abundance: few
v_gene: TRBV30
len: 11
CDR3nt: TGTGCCTGGAGTGTCCCCGGGGAGCAGTACTTC
CDR3aa: CAWSVPGEQYF

j_gene: TRBJ2-1
d_gene: .
abundance: .
v_gene: TRBV5-1
len: 14
CDR3nt: TGCGCCAGCAGCTTGGGAAGCCGCTACAATGAGCAGTTCTTC
CDR3aa: CASSLGSRYNEQFF

j_gene: TRBJ2-2
d_gene: .
abundance: .
v_gene: TRBV9
len: 17
CDR3nt: TGTGCCAGCAGCCCCAGTAGTCGTAGCGAGAACACCGGGGAGCTGTTTTTT
CDR3aa: CASSPSSRSENTGELFF